The 18 T cell receptor beta chains below come from one sample, sequenced in a study of cytomegalovirus exposure and HLA in healthy donors. The assay was immunoSEQ multiplex PCR, and TCRdb's table has in-frame clones only and misses some. The sample yields approximately 150,000 clones, approximately 88% seen once. Material: PBMCs. The receptor set was obtained from a woman under 30 in good health and CMV-seropositive.

This rearrangement joins TRBV7-2 to TRBJ2-3, with a tentative D call TRBD2 (5 bases). From germline, CDR1 is SGHTA and CDR2 FQGNSA. Trimming cost V 1 base and J 6 bases, with 11 bases left between them. CDR3 length equals 14 residues. The CDR3 DNA follows: TGTGCCAGCAGCTTAGGGGGAGTGGCGGATACGCAGTATTTT. Its translation: CASSLGGVADTQYF.

The chain carries TRBV27 and TRBJ2-1, with 9 bases matching TRBD2. Germline CDR1 and CDR2: MNHEY and SMNVEV (reference sequence). V trimming: 7 bases; J trimming: 2 bases; junction bases outside the gene matches: 3. The CDR3 has 14 residues. The CDR3 region has the DNA TGTGCCAGCATGGGACTAGCACCCTACAATGAGCAGTTCTTC. It codes for CASMGLAPYNEQFF.

This chain uses TRBV30 with TRBJ2-2; TRBD1 might be the D (5 bases). Germline V gene sequence: CDR1 GTSNPN, CDR2 SVGIG (reference sequence). This CDR3 has 14 residues. V lost 3 bases to trimming and J lost 3 bases, with 11 bases between them. The CDR3 DNA reads TGTGCCTGGAGGGGGCATTCTGACACCGGGGAGCTGTTTTTT. Translated: CAWRGHSDTGELFF.

CDR3: CASSLVGTGGNTDTQYF. The DNA for the CDR3 is TGCGCCAGCAGCTTGGTGGGGACAGGGGGAAACACAGATACGCAGTATTTT. The genes are TRBV5-1 and TRBJ2-3, with 11 positions matching TRBD1. Germline V lookup: CDR1 SGHRS, CDR2 YFSETQ. The CDR3 spans 17 residues. V was clipped by 0 bases and J by 2 bases; unmatched bases: 5.

The chain is built from TRBV5-6 and TRBJ2-2; 10 nucleotides agree with TRBD2. The CDR3 length is 17 residues. Germline values: CDR1 SGHDT, CDR2 YYEEEE. V lost 0 bases, J lost 5 bases, and 7 bases stayed unmatched. The CDR3 reads CASSLGLAGAGTGELFF. In DNA, the CDR3 is TGTGCCAGCAGCTTGGGGCTAGCGGGAGCTGGGACCGGGGAGCTGTTTTTT.

V is TRBV9 and J is TRBJ2-3; D unclear. The germline V gene has CDR1 SGDLS and CDR2 YYNGEE. The V end was cut by 0 bases, the J end by 3 bases, with 11 bases between. CDR3 size: 15 residues. The CDR3 loop is CASSVGVQATDTQYF. The CDR3 DNA sequence: TGTGCCAGCAGCGTAGGAGTCCAGGCGACAGATACGCAGTATTTT.

V and J are TRBV5-1 and TRBJ2-7; the match to TRBD1 covers 8 bases. The CDR3 consists of 15 residues. Trimming took 5 bases from V and 7 from J; bases not matched to a gene: 14. Germline V gene sequence: CDR1 SGHRS, CDR2 YFSETQ. This CDR3 reads CASSHPGTGLREQYF. The CDR3 nucleotides are TGCGCCAGCAGTCACCCCGGGACAGGTCTACGGGAGCAGTACTTC.

V usage is TRBV11-3 and J usage is TRBJ2-7; possibly TRBD2 for D (6 bases). Looked up from germline, CDR1 is SGHNT and CDR2 is YENEEA. Deletions cut 5 bases from V and 5 bases from J, with 22 bases between. The CDR3 is 16 amino acids. This CDR3 is CASSKPPPGGNDEQYF. The CDR3 DNA reads TGTGCCAGCAGCAAACCCCCCCCTGGCGGGAACGACGAGCAGTACTTC.

This clone was observed once. For the CDR3, the DNA is TGCAGCGTTGAAGGGGGACAGGGTTTCGATGAGCAGTTCTTC. This gives the protein CSVEGGQGFDEQFF. The gene calls are TRBV29-1 and TRBJ2-1; 9 nucleotides match TRBD1. This CDR3 comprises 14 residues. The V gene end was trimmed by 1 base and the J gene end by 8 bases; junction bases not matched to a gene: 6. Germline-derived CDR1 and CDR2 are SQVTM and ANQGSEA.

V and J are TRBV5-6 and TRBJ2-6; D is unclear. The V end lost 1 base, the J end lost 0 bases, and 8 bases lay between the germline ends. Germline V gene data show CDR1 as SGHDT and CDR2 as YYEEEE. This CDR3 spans 16 amino acids. The CDR3 is CASSLIQVSGANVLTF. As DNA, the CDR3 is TGTGCCAGCAGCTTGATCCAGGTCTCTGGGGCCAACGTCCTGACTTTC.

This clone appeared a single time. The chain joins TRBV5-1 to TRBJ2-2, with 13 bases that match TRBD2. The germline gives CDR1 SGHRS, CDR2 YFSETQ. The length of the CDR3 is 16 residues. V lost 4 bases and J lost 7; bases outside the gene matches: 7. The CDR3 DNA reads as TGCGCCAGCAGCAAGCCGGGACTAGCGGGGAGCGGGGAGCTGTTTTTT. Its protein product is CASSKPGLAGSGELFF. The whole variable domain, filled in from reference TRBV5-1 and TRBJ2-2, reads KAGVTQTPRYLIKTRGQQVTLSCSPISGHRSVSWYQQTPGQGLQFLFEYFSETQRNKGNFPGRFSGRQFSNSRSEMNVSTLELGDSALYLCASSKPGLAGSGELFFGEGSRLTVL.

This chain connects TRBV25-1 to TRBJ1-5, with D unresolved. Trimming stripped 1 base from V and 8 bases from J, with 12 bases between. The CDR3 loop spans 14 amino acids. Germline V CDR1 and CDR2: MGHDK, SYGVNS. The chain's CDR3 is CASSEWGAWEPQHF. CDR3 DNA: TGTGCCAGCAGTGAATGGGGAGCTTGGGAGCCCCAGCATTTT.

This chain uses TRBV29-1 with TRBJ2-1; no firm D call. The germline V gene has CDR1 SQVTM and CDR2 ANQGSEA. The CDR3 has 14 amino acids. V lost 7 bases and J 8 bases, leaving 21 bases between the germline ends. CDR3: CSAATKSLLDEQFF. CDR3 bases: TGCAGCGCCGCCACTAAATCCCTTCTCGATGAGCAGTTCTTC.

The chain has TRBV9 and TRBJ1-2; D is possibly TRBD1 (6 bases). Per the germline V gene, CDR1 is SGDLS and CDR2 is YYNGEE. The CDR3 length is 14 residues. V was pared by 3 bases and J by 0 bases, with 9 bases between. CDR3 bases: TGTGCCAGCAGCGCGAGGACAGCTAACTATGGCTACACCTTC. Its translation: CASSARTANYGYTF.

This rearrangement joins TRBV15 to TRBJ2-7; 7 nucleotides align to TRBD2. The V gene's germline CDR1 is LNHNV and CDR2 YYDKDF (reference sequence). The CDR3 sequence is 17 residues long. After removal of 0 bases from V and 0 bases from J, the junction contained 8 bases not matched to a gene. The CDR3 sequence: CATSRETSSSSSYEQYF. CDR3 bases: TGTGCCACCAGCAGAGAGACTAGCTCTTCGAGCTCCTACGAGCAGTACTTC.

V usage is TRBV5-6 and J usage is TRBJ2-5; 9 positions match TRBD1. Germline V gene lookup returns CDR1 SGHDT and CDR2 YYEEEE. The CDR3 spans 16 residues. The V gene end was trimmed by 4 bases and the J gene end by 1 base; junction bases not matched to a gene: 8. CDR3 protein: CASSETGGSVQETQYF. CDR3 nucleotides: TGTGCCAGCAGCGAAACAGGGGGCAGCGTCCAAGAGACCCAGTACTTC.

The CDR3 nucleotides read TGCGCCAGCAGCTCCGGGACTCGCTACGAGCAGTACTTC. Translation gives CASSSGTRYEQYF. The chain combines TRBV5-1 with TRBJ2-7; TRBD2 might be the D (6 bases). V lost 3 bases to trimming and J lost 3 bases, with 10 bases between them. The V gene's germline CDR1 is SGHRS and CDR2 YFSETQ. CDR3 length: 13 amino acids.

The count of this clone is one. This chain joins TRBV7-9 and TRBJ1-4, with D tentatively TRBD1 (5 bases). The germline V gene encodes CDR1 SEHNR and CDR2 FQNEAQ (reference sequence). Trimming pared 10 bases from V and 7 bases from J, leaving 10 bases between. The CDR3 extends over 11 amino acids. The CDR3 DNA sequence: TGTGCCACCGGGGGGGTTGAAAAACTGTTTTTT. It encodes CATGGVEKLFF.